This TCR beta chain was identified during a study of T cells in Graves' hyperthyroidism and ophthalmopathy. TCR beta CDR3 regions were amplified from RNA transcripts. The primer set for the first-round RT-PCR of the TCR CDR3 was HTBI. TCRdb ran MiXCR on the multiplex PCR reads and lists one entry per CDR3 protein. The table lists 490,000 or so distinct CDR3 sequences, 46% of them singletons. CDR1 is SNHLY and CDR2 is FYNNEI in the germline V gene. The CDR3 length is 13 residues. The V gene lost 4 bases and the J gene lost 2 bases, with 8 bases spanning the gap. In its sample, this clonotype was seen many times.

This receptor was obtained from an adult woman with Graves' disease, either hyperthyroidism or ophthalmopathy (not recorded which). Specimen: peripheral blood or thyroid tissue (not recorded which). V gene TRBV2 combines with J gene TRBJ2-5, with D uncertain. The CDR3: CASSANRQETQYF. In DNA, the CDR3 is TGTGCCAGCAGTGCAAACAGACAAGAGACCCAGTACTTC.